This T cell receptor beta chain was recovered during a study of blood T cell repertoires in COVID-19. This CDR3 is built from 13 residues. The V segment lost 4 bases and the J segment 7 bases; nucleotides outside the gene matches: 8. Clones were sequenced by immunoSEQ multiplex PCR, and TCRdb holds only the in-frame ones, with some missing. Of tens of thousands of clones listed, roughly 84% are singletons. The TCR comes from a human donor in a cohort sampled during active COVID-19. This chain joins TRBV5-3 and TRBJ2-7; 7 bases agree with TRBD2. TRBV5-3 is filed as an ORF, its function uncertain. Sequencing was carried out using peripheral blood. For the CDR3, the DNA is TGTGCCAGAAGCCCACGGGGGGATGAGGAGCAGTACTTC. Its translation: CARSPRGDEEQYF.